This is a list of T cell receptor beta chains from one sample in a study of OX40 agonist ivuxolimab in advanced cancers. Data came from immunoSEQ multiplex PCR; TCRdb stores just in-frame clones and leaves some out. The sample lists more than 85,000 clones, approximately 89% occurring once. Sequencing used CD4+ or CD8+ T cells sorted from blood, obtained in a trial of the OX40 agonist ivuxolimab. The receptors derive from an adult with an advanced solid tumor such as melanoma, head and neck, liver or kidney cancer. The CDR3 runs from the conserved cysteine through the conserved F or W. D genes are given only for firm matches. Some rows mark clone size as missing; the rest say once, few, many or name a class of expanded clone.

j_call v_call clone_size d_call cdr3_aa cdr3_nt
TRBJ2-3 TRBV28 NA NA CASSLMSGKSTDTQYF TGTGCCAGCAGTTTAATGTCAGGGAAAAGCACAGATACGCAGTATTTT
TRBJ1-4 TRBV5-6 NA NA CASSLQGYDEKLFF TGTGCCAGCAGCCTGCAGGGTTACGATGAAAAACTGTTTTTT
TRBJ2-2 TRBV5-1 NA NA CASSLEGQNTGELFF TGCGCCAGCAGCTTGGAGGGGCAGAACACCGGGGAGCTGTTTTTT
TRBJ2-1 TRBV28 NA TRBD1 CASSLPGQGVLHEQFF TGTGCCAGCAGTCTCCCGGGACAGGGGGTTCTCCATGAGCAGTTCTTC
TRBJ2-5 TRBV4-2 once NA CASSQDFLPGSGETQYF TGTGCCAGCAGCCAAGATTTTTTGCCAGGCTCTGGGGAGACCCAGTACTTC
TRBJ2-2 TRBV10-3 NA NA CAIKGQGYTGELFF TGTGCCATCAAGGGGCAGGGGTACACCGGGGAGCTGTTTTTT
TRBJ1-1 TRBV6-5 NA NA CASSYVGSNTEAFF TGTGCCAGCAGTTACGTGGGATCCAACACTGAAGCTTTCTTT
TRBJ2-1 TRBV7-2 NA TRBD1 CASSSDRGNNEQFF TGTGCCAGCAGTTCGGACAGGGGGAATAATGAGCAGTTCTTC
TRBJ2-7 TRBV30 NA NA CAWRGRKDAYEQYF TGTGCCTGGAGGGGGCGAAAGGACGCCTACGAGCAGTACTTC
TRBJ2-5 TRBV5-6 once TRBD2 CASSLTSGRTSRETQYF TGTGCCAGCAGCCTCACTAGCGGGAGGACCTCCAGAGAGACCCAGTACTTC
TRBJ1-3 TRBV10-3 once NA CAIRGAPGEFASKSGNTIYF TGTGCCATCAGGGGTGCCCCAGGGGAGTTCGCCTCGAAATCTGGAAACACCATATATTTT
TRBJ2-5 TRBV19 NA TRBD1 CASSSTGKETQYF TGTGCCAGTAGCTCGACAGGGAAAGAGACCCAGTACTTC
TRBJ2-7 TRBV6-6 NA TRBD2 CASSPGLEPYEQYF TGTGCCAGCAGCCCGGGACTAGAGCCCTACGAGCAGTACTTC
TRBJ2-3 TRBV4-1 NA NA CASSQGPSTDTQYF TGCGCCAGCAGCCAAGGGCCTAGCACAGATACGCAGTATTTT
TRBJ2-7 TRBV30 NA TRBD1 CAWSVQGREQYF TGTGCCTGGAGTGTACAGGGGCGCGAGCAGTACTTC
TRBJ1-5 TRBV6-6 NA NA CASSYGQENQPQHF TGTGCCAGCAGTTACGGCCAGGAAAATCAGCCCCAGCATTTT
TRBJ2-5 TRBV2 NA NA CASSEALRPGTQYF TGTGCCAGCAGTGAAGCGCTCCGGCCGGGGACCCAGTACTTC
TRBJ1-2 TRBV7-3 NA NA CASSDQTGQANYGYTF TGTGCCAGCAGCGACCAGACAGGCCAAGCTAACTATGGCTACACCTTC
TRBJ1-2 TRBV28 NA TRBD1 CASMTSGQGDYGYTF TGTGCCAGCATGACCTCAGGACAGGGAGACTATGGCTACACCTTC